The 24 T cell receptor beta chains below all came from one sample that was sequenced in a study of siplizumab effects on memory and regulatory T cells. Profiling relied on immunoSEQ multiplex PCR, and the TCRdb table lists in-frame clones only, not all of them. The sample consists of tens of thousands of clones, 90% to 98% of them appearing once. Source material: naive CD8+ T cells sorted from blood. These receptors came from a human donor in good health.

CDR3 sequence: CASSGGQGGNEQFF. The CDR3 nucleotides are TGTGCCAGCAGCGGAGGCCAGGGGGGAAATGAGCAGTTCTTC. This sequence joins TRBV5-6 and TRBJ2-1, with D perhaps matching TRBD1 (7 bases). CDR3 length equals 14 residues. Germline values: CDR1 SGHDT, CDR2 YYEEEE. The germline V and J ends were trimmed by 4 bases and 7 bases, with 15 bases remaining between them.

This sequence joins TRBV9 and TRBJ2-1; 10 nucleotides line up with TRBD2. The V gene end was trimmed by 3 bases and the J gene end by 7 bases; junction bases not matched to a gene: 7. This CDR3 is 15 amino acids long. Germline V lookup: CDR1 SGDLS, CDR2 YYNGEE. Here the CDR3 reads CASSGSGGAGNEQFF. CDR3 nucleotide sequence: TGTGCCAGCAGCGGGAGCGGGGGGGCCGGAAATGAGCAGTTCTTC.

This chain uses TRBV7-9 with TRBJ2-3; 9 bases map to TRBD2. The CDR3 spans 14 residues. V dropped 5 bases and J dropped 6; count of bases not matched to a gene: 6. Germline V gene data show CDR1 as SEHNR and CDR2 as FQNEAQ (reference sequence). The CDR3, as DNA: TGTGCCAGCAGCCATAGCGGGGGTTTCGATACGCAGTATTTT. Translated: CASSHSGGFDTQYF.

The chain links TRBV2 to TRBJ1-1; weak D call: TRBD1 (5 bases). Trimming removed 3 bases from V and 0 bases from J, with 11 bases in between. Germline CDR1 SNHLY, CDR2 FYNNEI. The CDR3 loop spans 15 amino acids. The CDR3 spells CASSEVQGLNTEAFF. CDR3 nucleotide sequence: TGTGCCAGCAGTGAGGTGCAGGGCTTGAACACTGAAGCTTTCTTT.

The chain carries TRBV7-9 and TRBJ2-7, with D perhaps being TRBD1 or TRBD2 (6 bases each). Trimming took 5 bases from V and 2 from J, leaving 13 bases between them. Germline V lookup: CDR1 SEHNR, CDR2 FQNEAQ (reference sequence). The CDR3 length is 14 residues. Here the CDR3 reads CASSLGGLTYEQYF. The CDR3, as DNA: TGTGCCAGCAGCCTAGGGGGACTGACCTACGAGCAGTACTTC.

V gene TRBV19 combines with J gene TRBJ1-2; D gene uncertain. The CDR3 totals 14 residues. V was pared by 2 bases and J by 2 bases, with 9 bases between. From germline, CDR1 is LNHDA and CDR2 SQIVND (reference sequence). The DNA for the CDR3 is TGTGCCAGTAGTATAATCGGGGTCAACTATGGCTACACCTTC. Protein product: CASSIIGVNYGYTF.

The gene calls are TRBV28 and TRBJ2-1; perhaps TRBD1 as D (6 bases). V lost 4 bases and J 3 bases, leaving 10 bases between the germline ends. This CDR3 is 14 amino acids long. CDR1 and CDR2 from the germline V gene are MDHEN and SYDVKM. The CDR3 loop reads CASSSGDNYNEQFF. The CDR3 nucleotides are TGTGCCAGCAGTTCCGGGGACAACTACAATGAGCAGTTCTTC.

This CDR3 reads CASSKWGRVILDTQYF. The CDR3 nucleotides are TGTGCCAGCAGCAAATGGGGTCGGGTGATTTTAGATACGCAGTATTTT. The chain has TRBV21-1 and TRBJ2-3. TRBV21-1 is a recognized pseudogene. This CDR3 contains 16 residues.

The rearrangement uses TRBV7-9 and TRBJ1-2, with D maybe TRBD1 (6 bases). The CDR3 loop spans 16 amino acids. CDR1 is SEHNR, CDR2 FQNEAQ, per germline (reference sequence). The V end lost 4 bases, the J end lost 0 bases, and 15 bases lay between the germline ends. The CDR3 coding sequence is TGTGCCAGCAGCTCTTTAGGGGGGCTAGCTAACTATGGCTACACCTTC. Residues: CASSSLGGLANYGYTF.

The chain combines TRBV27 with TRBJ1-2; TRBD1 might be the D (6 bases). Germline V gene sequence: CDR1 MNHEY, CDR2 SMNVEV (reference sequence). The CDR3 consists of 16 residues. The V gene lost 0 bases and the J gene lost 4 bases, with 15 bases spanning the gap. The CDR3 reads CASSLSLQGAAYGYTF. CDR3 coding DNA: TGTGCCAGCAGTTTATCGTTACAGGGCGCTGCCTATGGCTACACCTTC.

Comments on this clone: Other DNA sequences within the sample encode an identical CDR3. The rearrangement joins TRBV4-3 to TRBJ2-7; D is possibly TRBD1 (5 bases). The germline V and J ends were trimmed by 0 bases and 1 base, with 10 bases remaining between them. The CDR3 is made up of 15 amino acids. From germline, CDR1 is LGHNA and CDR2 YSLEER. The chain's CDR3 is CASSQDRQGSYEQYF. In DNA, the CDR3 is TGCGCCAGCAGCCAAGATAGGCAGGGTTCCTACGAGCAGTACTTC.

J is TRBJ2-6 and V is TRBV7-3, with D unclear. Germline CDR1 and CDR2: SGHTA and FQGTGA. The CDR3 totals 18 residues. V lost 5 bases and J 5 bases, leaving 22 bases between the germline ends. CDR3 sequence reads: CASSLSLRLQSRANVLTF. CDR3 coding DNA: TGTGCCAGCAGCCTTTCACTACGCTTACAAAGTCGGGCCAACGTCCTGACTTTC.

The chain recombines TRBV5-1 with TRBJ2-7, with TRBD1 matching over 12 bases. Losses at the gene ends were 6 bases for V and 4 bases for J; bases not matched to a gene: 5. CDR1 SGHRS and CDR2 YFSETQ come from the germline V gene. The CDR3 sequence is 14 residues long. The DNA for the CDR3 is TGCGCCAGCACAGAGGGACAGGGGGCTTACGAGCAGTACTTC. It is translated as CASTEGQGAYEQYF.

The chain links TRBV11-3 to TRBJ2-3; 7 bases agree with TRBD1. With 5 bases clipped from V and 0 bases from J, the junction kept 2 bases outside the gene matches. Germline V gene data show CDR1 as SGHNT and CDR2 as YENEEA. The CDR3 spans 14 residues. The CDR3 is CASSRQGSTDTQYF. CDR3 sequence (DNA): TGTGCCAGCAGCCGACAGGGAAGCACAGATACGCAGTATTTT.

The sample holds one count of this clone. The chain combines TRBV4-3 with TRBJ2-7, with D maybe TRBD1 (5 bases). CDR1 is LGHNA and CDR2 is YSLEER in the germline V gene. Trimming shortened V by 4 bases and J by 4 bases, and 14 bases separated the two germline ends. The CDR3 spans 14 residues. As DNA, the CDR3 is TGCGCCAGCAGCCCGGGTAGGGGTCAGTACGAGCAGTACTTC. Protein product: CASSPGRGQYEQYF.

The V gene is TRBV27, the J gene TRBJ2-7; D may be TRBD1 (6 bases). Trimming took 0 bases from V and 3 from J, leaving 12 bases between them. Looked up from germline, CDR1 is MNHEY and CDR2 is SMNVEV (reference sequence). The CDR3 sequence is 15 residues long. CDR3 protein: CASSLSTAGDYEQYF. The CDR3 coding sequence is TGTGCCAGCAGTTTATCGACCGCAGGGGACTACGAGCAGTACTTC.

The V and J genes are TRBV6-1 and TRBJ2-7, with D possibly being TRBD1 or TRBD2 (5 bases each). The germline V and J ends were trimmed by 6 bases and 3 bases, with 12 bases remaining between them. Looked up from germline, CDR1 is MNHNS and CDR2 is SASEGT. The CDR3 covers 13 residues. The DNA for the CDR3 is TGTGCCAGCAGGGTCCAGGGAGACTACGAGCAGTACTTC. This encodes CASRVQGDYEQYF.

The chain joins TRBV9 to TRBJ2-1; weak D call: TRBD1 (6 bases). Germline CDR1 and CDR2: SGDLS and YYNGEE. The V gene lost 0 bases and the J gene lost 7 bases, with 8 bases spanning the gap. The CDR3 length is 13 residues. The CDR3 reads CASSVEGENEQFF. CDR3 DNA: TGTGCCAGCAGCGTAGAGGGGGAGAATGAGCAGTTCTTC.

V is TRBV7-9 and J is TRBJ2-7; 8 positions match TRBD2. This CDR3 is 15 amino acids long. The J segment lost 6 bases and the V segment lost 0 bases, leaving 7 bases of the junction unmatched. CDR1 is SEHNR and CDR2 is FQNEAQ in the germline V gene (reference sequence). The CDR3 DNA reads TGTGCCAGCAGCTTAGCGGACGGGGGGGCCTCCGAGCAGTACTTC. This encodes CASSLADGGASEQYF.

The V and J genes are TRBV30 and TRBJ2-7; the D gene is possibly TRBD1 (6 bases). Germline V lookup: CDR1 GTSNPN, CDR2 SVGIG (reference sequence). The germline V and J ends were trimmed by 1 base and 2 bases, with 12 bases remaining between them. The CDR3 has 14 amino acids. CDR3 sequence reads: CAWSAVRGAYEQYF. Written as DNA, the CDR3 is TGTGCCTGGAGTGCGGTCAGGGGAGCCTACGAGCAGTACTTC.

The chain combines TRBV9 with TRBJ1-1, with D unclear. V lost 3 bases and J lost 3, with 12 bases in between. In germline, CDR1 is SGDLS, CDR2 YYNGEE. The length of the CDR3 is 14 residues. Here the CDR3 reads CASSAERIDTEAFF. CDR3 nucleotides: TGTGCCAGCAGCGCGGAGAGGATTGACACTGAAGCTTTCTTT.

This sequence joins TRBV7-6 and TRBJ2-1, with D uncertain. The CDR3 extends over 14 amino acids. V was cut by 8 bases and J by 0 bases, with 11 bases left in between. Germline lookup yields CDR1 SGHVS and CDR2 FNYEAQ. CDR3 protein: CASGDSRSYNEQFF. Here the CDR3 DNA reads TGTGCCAGCGGCGACTCACGCTCCTACAATGAGCAGTTCTTC.

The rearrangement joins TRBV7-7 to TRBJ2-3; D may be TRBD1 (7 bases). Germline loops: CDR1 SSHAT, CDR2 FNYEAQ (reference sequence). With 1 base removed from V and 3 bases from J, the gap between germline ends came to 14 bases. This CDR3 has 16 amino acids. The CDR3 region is CASSLGTAGGTDTQYF. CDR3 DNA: TGTGCCAGCAGCTTAGGTACGGCAGGGGGGACAGATACGCAGTATTTT.

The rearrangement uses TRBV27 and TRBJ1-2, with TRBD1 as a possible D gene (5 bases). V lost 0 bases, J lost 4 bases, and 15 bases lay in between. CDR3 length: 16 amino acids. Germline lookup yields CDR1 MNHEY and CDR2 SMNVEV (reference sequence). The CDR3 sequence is CASSLSYPVGGYGYTF. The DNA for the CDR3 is TGTGCCAGCAGTTTATCATACCCCGTTGGGGGCTATGGCTACACCTTC.